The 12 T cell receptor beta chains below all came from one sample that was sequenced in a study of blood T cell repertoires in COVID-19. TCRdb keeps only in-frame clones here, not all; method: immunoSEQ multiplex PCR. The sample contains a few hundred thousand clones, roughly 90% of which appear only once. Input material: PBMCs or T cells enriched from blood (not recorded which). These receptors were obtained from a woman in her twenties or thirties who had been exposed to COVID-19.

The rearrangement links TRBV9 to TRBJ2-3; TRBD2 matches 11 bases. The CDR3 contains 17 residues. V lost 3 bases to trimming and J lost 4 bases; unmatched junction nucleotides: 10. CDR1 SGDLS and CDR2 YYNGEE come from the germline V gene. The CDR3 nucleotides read TGTGCCAGCAGCGGGTACGGGACTAGCGGAGCTCCAGATACGCAGTATTTT. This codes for CASSGYGTSGAPDTQYF.

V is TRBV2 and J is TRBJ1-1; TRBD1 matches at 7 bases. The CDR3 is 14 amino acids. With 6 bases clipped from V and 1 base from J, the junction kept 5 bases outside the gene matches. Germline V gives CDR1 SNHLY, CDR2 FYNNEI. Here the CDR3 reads CASRGQVKNTEAFF. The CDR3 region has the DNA TGTGCCAGCAGAGGACAGGTAAAGAACACTGAAGCTTTCTTT.

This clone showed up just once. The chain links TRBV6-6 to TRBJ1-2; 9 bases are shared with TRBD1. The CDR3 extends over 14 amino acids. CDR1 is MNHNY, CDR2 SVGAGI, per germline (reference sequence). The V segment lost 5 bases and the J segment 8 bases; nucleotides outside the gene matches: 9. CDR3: CASSPWDRAGGYTF. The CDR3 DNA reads TGTGCCAGCAGTCCTTGGGACAGGGCAGGAGGCTACACCTTC.

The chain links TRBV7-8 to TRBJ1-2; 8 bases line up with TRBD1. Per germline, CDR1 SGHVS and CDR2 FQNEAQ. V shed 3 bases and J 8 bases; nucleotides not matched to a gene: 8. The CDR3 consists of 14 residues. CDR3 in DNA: TGTGCCAGCAGCTTCACGACAGGGGAGGGAGGCTACACCTTC. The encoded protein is CASSFTTGEGGYTF.

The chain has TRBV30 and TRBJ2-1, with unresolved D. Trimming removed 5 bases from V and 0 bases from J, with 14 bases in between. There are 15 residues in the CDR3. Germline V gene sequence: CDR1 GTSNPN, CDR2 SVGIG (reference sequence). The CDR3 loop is CAWARLGASYNEQFF. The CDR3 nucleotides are TGTGCCTGGGCTAGACTTGGAGCCTCCTACAATGAGCAGTTCTTC.

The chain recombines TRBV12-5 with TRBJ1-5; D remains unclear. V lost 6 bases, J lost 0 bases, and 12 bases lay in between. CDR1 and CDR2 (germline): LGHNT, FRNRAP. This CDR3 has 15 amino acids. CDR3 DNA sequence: TGTGCTAGTGGGGACGGAGGGAATAGCAATCAGCCCCAGCATTTT. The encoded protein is CASGDGGNSNQPQHF.

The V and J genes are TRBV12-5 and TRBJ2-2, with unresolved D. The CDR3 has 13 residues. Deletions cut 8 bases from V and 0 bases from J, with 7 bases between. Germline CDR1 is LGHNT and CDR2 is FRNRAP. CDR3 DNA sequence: TGTGCTAGTACCTTAGCGAACACCGGGGAGCTGTTTTTT. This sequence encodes CASTLANTGELFF.

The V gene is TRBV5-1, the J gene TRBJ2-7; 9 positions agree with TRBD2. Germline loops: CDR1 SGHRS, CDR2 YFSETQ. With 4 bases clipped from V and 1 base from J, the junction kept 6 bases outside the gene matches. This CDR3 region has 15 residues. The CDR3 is CASSPLSGGSYEQYF. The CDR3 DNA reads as TGCGCCAGCAGCCCCCTTAGCGGGGGATCCTACGAGCAGTACTTC.

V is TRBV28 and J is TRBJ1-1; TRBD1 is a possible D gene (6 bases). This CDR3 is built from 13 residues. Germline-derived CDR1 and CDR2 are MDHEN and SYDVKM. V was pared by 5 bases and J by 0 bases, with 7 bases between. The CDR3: CASSAGVNTEAFF. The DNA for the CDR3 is TGTGCCAGCAGTGCAGGGGTGAACACTGAAGCTTTCTTT.

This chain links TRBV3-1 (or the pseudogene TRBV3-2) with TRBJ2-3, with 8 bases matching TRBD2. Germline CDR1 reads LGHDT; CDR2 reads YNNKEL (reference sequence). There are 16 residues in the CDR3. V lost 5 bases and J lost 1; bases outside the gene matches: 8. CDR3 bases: TGTGCCAGCAGCACCCGACTAGCGACGGGCACAGATACGCAGTATTTT. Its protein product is CASSTRLATGTDTQYF.

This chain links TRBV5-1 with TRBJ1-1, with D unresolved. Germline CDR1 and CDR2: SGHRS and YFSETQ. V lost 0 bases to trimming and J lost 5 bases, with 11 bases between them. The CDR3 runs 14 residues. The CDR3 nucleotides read TGCGCCAGCAGCTTGGAAACCCCGGGGACTGAAGCTTTCTTT. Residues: CASSLETPGTEAFF.

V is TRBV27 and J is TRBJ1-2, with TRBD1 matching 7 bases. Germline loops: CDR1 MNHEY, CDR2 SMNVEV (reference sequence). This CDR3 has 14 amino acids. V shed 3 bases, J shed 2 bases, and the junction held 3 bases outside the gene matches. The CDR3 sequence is CASSFLGQNYGYTF. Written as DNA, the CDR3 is TGTGCCAGCAGTTTCTTGGGACAGAACTATGGCTACACCTTC.